This TCR beta chain was captured by sequencing in a study of cytotoxic CD8 clonotypes in ibrutinib-treated CLL. Study information: By median around 69 months, 12 had progressed and around 14 stayed remitted; responses had been 2 complete and approximately 24 partial. Study-wide results and caveats: Patients had baseline clonality above age-matched healthy donors, and this clonality moved with circulating CD8+ T-cell counts.

A note on this clone: Its antigen is not known.

The CDR3 length is 12 residues. The germline V gene has CDR1 SEHNR and CDR2 FQNEAQ (reference sequence). Trimming left V 8 bases short and J 7 bases short, with 15 bases between. Sequencing was performed with immunoSEQ multiplex PCR; in TCRdb, only in-frame clones are kept and a portion is missing. This sample has some 140,000 clones, with 85% to 95% found just once. The chain recombines TRBV7-9 with TRBJ2-7, with D uncertain. The sequenced sample was PBMCs, obtained after 12 months of ibrutinib treatment. This TCR was sampled from a human donor with chronic lymphocytic leukemia. CDR3: CASGSWVGEQYF. The CDR3 DNA sequence: TGTGCCAGCGGATCCTGGGTAGGAGAGCAGTACTTC. The whole variable domain, remainder taken from reference TRBV7-9 and TRBJ2-7, is DTGVSQNPRHKITKRGQNVTFRCDPISEHNRLYWYRQTLGQGPEFLTYFQNEAQLEKSRLLSDRFSAERPKGSFSTLEIQRTEQGDSAMYLCASGSWVGEQYFGPGTRLTVT.